This T cell receptor (beta chain) was observed in a study of blood T cell repertoires in COVID-19. Study context: PBMCs, B-cell-depleted T cells, or T cells provided the cDNA or gDNA that made up the material.

Here immunoSEQ multiplex PCR was the method, and the copy in TCRdb shows in-frame clones only, minus some. The repertoire holds more than 200,000 clones, more than 75% seen once, with about 4.5% in the top ten. Allocation to cohorts depended on clinical history reported by the participants. The material sequenced was PBMCs or T cells enriched from blood (not recorded which). The TCR sequence derives from a man aged 30 to 45 with acute COVID-19.

The CDR3 region is CAWSKGGLYEQYF. The CDR3 nucleotides are TGTGCCTGGAGTAAGGGGGGGTTATACGAGCAGTACTTC. The chain is built from TRBV30 and TRBJ2-7; the D gene is possibly TRBD2 (7 bases). The CDR3 covers 13 residues. Trimming cost V 2 bases and J 4 bases, with 12 bases left between them. Germline V lookup: CDR1 GTSNPN, CDR2 SVGIG (reference sequence).